This TCR beta chain was retrieved from a study of cytomegalovirus exposure and HLA in healthy donors (dated by TCRdb to about 2017). For the study in its entirety: An earlier analysis of under 600 of the donors reported 250 to 350 Gb of sequence data and some 100 million unique TCR beta sequences from about 179 million T cells. About 280 gigabases of sequencing data and 91 million or so unique TCR sequences made up an early release that covered under 750 HLA-typed donors. Among the roughly 400 genotyped donors, around 81% belonged to the genetic ancestry cluster associated with self-reported Caucasian donors. The study was designed to test whether signatures of past pathogen exposure could be identified by cataloging public T cell receptors. The T cell repertoires of some 700 subjects were profiled by immunosequencing and related to cytomegalovirus serostatus. A separate validation cohort of roughly 120 different subjects was used in addition to the roughly 670-subject first cohort. High-throughput TCR immunosequencing, statistical association of individual TCRs with disease status, and machine learning were combined to predict cytomegalovirus infection status. In a later analysis, previously published TCR beta repertoires from several hundred donors were re-analyzed and high-resolution HLA genotyping was added so that TCR occurrence patterns could be studied. Rather than using new phenotypic data, the later analysis identified candidate immune exposures from TCR beta sequences and from how often those sequences occurred across donors. An earlier analysis of 587 of the donors used high-throughput TCR beta sequencing to judge whether each TCR beta V gene segment behaved as functional or pseudogenic. Donor age, sex, ethnicity and CMV serostatus were compiled together with the repertoire data. A later genetic analysis took genome-wide SNP genotypes for about 55% of the 666 donors and used that subset as a discovery cohort. Every discovery cohort repertoire had been produced on one sequencing platform. Class I and class II HLA loci were covered by the typing at four-digit resolution. The number of typed donors differed by locus: about 620-640 for A, B, C, DRB1 and DQB1; 500 to 550 for DQA1; roughly 600 for DPA1; and some 430 for DPB1. Because of strong linkage in the cohort, roughly 5 DR-DQ haplotypes were treated as single units for association and clustering. On average, over 200,000 unique TCR beta nucleotide sequences were sequenced per donor among a few hundred genotyped donors of the cohort, with roughly 18% of those sequences being non-productive. The paper's findings and limits, for the study overall: V-gene and J-gene trimming of TCR beta chains was associated with a missense DCLRE1C variant in a later genetic analysis, and the association was replicated in an independent cohort. Some IMGT-functional V segments, including TRBV6-2 and TRBV6-3, could not be told apart with the 87-base-pair reads, so those segments were excluded. An earlier analysis of around 500 of the donors showed that most TCR beta V segments appeared in productive rearrangements either about 90% or about 30% of the time, which broadly matched IMGT annotations. In a later analysis, HLA-associated TCR beta chains were found to be more clonally expanded and to have lower generation probabilities than equally common non-associated chains. A later analysis found that most CMV-associated TCR beta chains appeared HLA-restricted, with HLA associations seemingly driven largely by CMV exposure. A further reported finding was that TCR beta sequences accurately predicted the HLA-A and HLA-B alleles for most subjects in the first cohort. The study gave a list of around 170 TCR beta chains associated with cytomegalovirus. The classifier was reported to diagnose cytomegalovirus status with high specificity and sensitivity in both the original and validation cohorts. The authors suggested that the approach could potentially be extended to other disease states and immunological phenotypes. In a later analysis, TCR association rates were found to vary across HLA loci, with the most associated TCRs seen for DRB1 alleles and the fewest for HLA-C alleles. A later analysis reported that several top co-occurrence clusters appeared linked to parvovirus B19, influenza, CMV and Epstein-Barr virus. Correlated functional status among segregating V segments might reflect linkage disequilibrium, but an unknown experimental factor could not be ruled out. The earlier analysis of 587 of the donors excluded approximately 15 rarely observed V segments, including chromosome 9 orphons, because counts were too low. According to a later genetic analysis, donors in an Asian-associated ancestry cluster had fewer N-insertions in productive TCRs than the roughly 670-donor mean. The cohort was sequenced for TCR beta chains only, and without alpha or paired-chain data the features that could be detected were limited. Because HLA typing was missing for some donors at each locus, association tests included only the typed subset. The only immune exposure information available for the cohort was CMV serostatus. In vitro tests confirmed that three of the cytomegalovirus-associated TCR beta chains recognize cytomegalovirus antigens. Roughly uniform sequencing depth across donors was assumed in presence/absence analyses, although this assumption may not hold. Assigning TCR associations to individual alleles was difficult when HLA alleles, especially DR and DQ, strongly co-occurred. A cluster of highly shared sequence variants was judged likely to represent a technical artifact of the sequencing pipeline. Most TCR sequences were observed very rarely across donors, whereas some public TCRs were present in many individuals. At a false discovery rate of 0.05, a later analysis linked fewer than 20,000 TCR beta sequences to specific HLA alleles.

The cysteine opens and the phenylalanine closes a CDR3 of 17 amino acids. Kept here is only the CDR3 DNA, which spans 51 bases and is read in frame from base 1. Ends trimmed: V by 1 base, J by 7 bases; bases unmatched to a gene: 14. Based on the germline V gene, the CDR1 and CDR2 sequences are SGHRS and YFSETQ. In total, just over 650 healthy bone marrow donors made up the cohort. All cohort members were sampled while nominally healthy, although unrecorded immune exposures were likely present. The donor tested CMV seronegative and was one of the 352 seronegative cohort members. Each donor provided a peripheral blood sample, and peripheral blood mononuclear cells were used for TCR beta sequencing. Genomic DNA was extracted from the blood cell samples with the Qiagen DNeasy Blood Extraction Kit. In its sample, this clone was seen a few times. Its cognate antigen has yet to be identified. No per-base quality is available; no much larger clone lies one base away.

Libraries were built with the immunoSEQ multiplex PCR assay. For the multiplex PCR, a mixture combining 60 forward primers for TCR Vbeta segments and 13 reverse primers for TCR Jbeta segments was used. Amplification of the CDR3 region of rearranged TCR beta genes was performed with a multiplex PCR assay on genomic DNA. The Illumina HiSeq System was used to sequence the amplified TCR beta libraries as 87-base-pair reads. The authors processed their data as follows. In a later analysis, 80 million or so unique TCR beta chains were counted across the 690 or so repertoires, and about 10 million of these chains were shared by at least two donors. To remove PCR and sequencing errors, raw reads were error-corrected and collapsed into unique sequences using a nearest-neighbor algorithm that merged closely related sequences. Alignment of CDR3 sequences to IMGT reference sequences was used to assign V, D and J gene segments. For a sequence to be retained, at least a six-nucleotide match to both a V gene segment and a J gene segment was required. A rearrangement counted as productive if the CDR3 had no stop codons and remained in frame with V and J, and every other rearrangement counted as non-productive. Following IMGT convention, CDR3 was defined as the stretch from the second conserved V-encoded cysteine up to the conserved J-encoded phenylalanine. Sequences without an unambiguous match to a single V gene segment were excluded from the earlier analysis of 450 to 650 of the donors. In an earlier analysis of approximately 610 of the donors, V segments were called functional above 56.7% productive rearrangements and were called segregating when the between-donor standard deviation exceeded 5%. A statistical classification framework was built to diagnose cytomegalovirus status from the catalog of TCR beta chain sequences. In a later analysis, V and J genes were assigned by comparing TCR nucleotide sequences against IMGT/GENE-DB human TR gene sequences. In a later analysis, CDR3 sequences and most-parsimonious VDJ recombination scenarios were assigned using the TCRdist pipeline. In a later analysis, each TCR beta chain was defined by its CDR3 amino acid sequence together with its V-gene family, and reads lacking a unique V-gene family were excluded. To address suspected cross-contamination and a sequencing artifact, a later analysis removed a few hundred highly shared, low-generation-probability nucleotide sequences. For each public chain, a later analysis derived a clonal expansion index from normalized ranks of inferred template counts within each repertoire. Generation probabilities in a later analysis came from a VDJ recombination model fitted to out-of-frame rearrangements, and those results were checked against IGoR. In a later analysis, TCR-TCR, TCR-HLA and TCR-CMV co-occurrence was scored with hypergeometric tests, and a repertoire-size bias correction was applied to TCR pairs. To estimate false discovery rates, a later analysis permuted the HLA or CMV assignments 20 times. In a later analysis, co-occurring TCRs were grouped using DBSCAN, and TCRdist sequence similarity was added for clustering within HLA-allele-positive subsets. For co-occurrence clustering, repertoires with fewer than 30,000 or more than 120,000 public chains were excluded, along with roughly 5 repertoires with anomalous nucleotide sharing. Drawn from immuneACCESS, this table holds only the in-frame rearrangements with V and J called that TCRdb kept. Clones are partly lost; checked studies trace under half to an unresolved V gene and leave the rest unexplained. V, J and clone size were drawn from that table, and D and trimming were deduced from the DNA. This sample gives about 200,000 clones in total; about 80% of them show up just once. About 2.7% of the sample goes to the ten largest clones.

The chain links TRBV5-1 with TRBJ2-3, and TRBD2 matches 8 of the central bases. The sequenced sample was PBMCs. This TCR came from a woman aged 25 to 39 in good health and CMV-seronegative. The nucleotides are TGCGCCAGCAGCTTGTTGGGAGGACGGAGCGGGAGAAATACGCAGTATTTT. Protein translation: CASSLLGGRSGRNTQYF. Reference TRBV5-1 and TRBJ2-3 proteins supply the regions before and after the CDR3; the full variable domain is: KAGVTQTPRYLIKTRGQQVTLSCSPISGHRSVSWYQQTPGQGLQFLFEYFSETQRNKGNFPGRFSGRQFSNSRSEMNVSTLELGDSALYLCASSLLGGRSGRNTQYFGPGTRLTVL.